The 27 T cell receptor beta chains below were found in one sample sequenced in a study of chemoradiotherapy in HPV16-positive cancers. The data were produced by immunoSEQ multiplex PCR, yet TCRdb's version contains in-frame clones alone and is incomplete. The table lists about 15,000 clones, about 86% of them singletons. The sequenced sample was blood, obtained from a patient who underwent chemoradiotherapy. These receptors all come from a human donor with HPV-associated anogenital cancer.

The V and J genes are TRBV5-5 and TRBJ1-3; D gene ambiguous. Germline loops: CDR1 SGHKS, CDR2 YYEKEE (reference sequence). CDR3 length: 13 residues. Trimming took off 4 bases at V and 6 bases at J, with 11 bases between the two ends. In DNA, the CDR3 is TGTGCCAGCAGCAACCCGGACTTAAACACCATATATTTT. Translated, it gives CASSNPDLNTIYF.

The V call is TRBV19, the J call TRBJ1-2; D gene ambiguous. The CDR3 extends over 16 amino acids. V was trimmed by 5 bases and J by 8 bases, leaving 24 bases between them. The germline CDR1 and CDR2 sequences are LNHDA and SQIVND (reference sequence). The CDR3 is CASSPSGSTGLYGYTF. The CDR3 nucleotides read TGTGCCAGTAGTCCGTCTGGCTCCACGGGATTGTACGGCTACACCTTC.

This rearrangement joins TRBV19 to TRBJ1-1; no firm D call. Germline V CDR1 and CDR2: LNHDA, SQIVND (reference sequence). Trimming took off 6 bases at V and 1 base at J, with 24 bases between the two ends. The CDR3 runs to 18 residues. CDR3 nucleotide sequence: TGTGCCAGTAGCACATACCCTGGGCGGGGAGCCCAGAACACTGAAGCTTTCTTT. Protein product: CASSTYPGRGAQNTEAFF.

The rearrangement uses TRBV18 and TRBJ1-5, with 8 positions matching TRBD1. In germline, CDR1 is KGHSH, CDR2 LQKENI. The CDR3 is 16 residues long. The V segment lost 3 bases and the J segment 6 bases; nucleotides outside the gene matches: 10. The CDR3 nucleotides read TGTGCCAGCTCACCGCCGCAGGGGGCGTTAGGTCAGCCCCAGCATTTT. It codes for CASSPPQGALGQPQHF.

The chain couples TRBV28 to TRBJ1-4; 7 nucleotides line up with TRBD1. The germline gives CDR1 MDHEN, CDR2 SYDVKM. This CDR3 has 14 amino acids. V shed 6 bases, J shed 5 bases, and the junction held 6 bases outside the gene matches. CDR3 bases: TGTGCCAGCAGAGCCGGGACAGCAAATGAAAAACTGTTTTTT. Its translation is CASRAGTANEKLFF. The whole variable domain, filled in from reference TRBV28 and TRBJ1-4, reads DVKVTQSSRYLVKRTGEKVFLECVQDMDHENMFWYRQDPGLGLRLIYFSYDVKMKEKGDIPEGYSVSREKKERFSLILESASTNQTSMYLCASRAGTANEKLFFGSGTQLSVL.

CDR3 sequence: CASMSAVSVTDTQYF. CDR3 nucleotide sequence: TGTGCCAGCATGTCCGCGGTCTCGGTAACAGATACGCAGTATTTT. V usage is TRBV27 and J usage is TRBJ2-3; D is undetermined. CDR3 size: 15 residues. The germline V and J ends were trimmed by 7 bases and 3 bases, with 17 bases remaining between them. Germline V gives CDR1 MNHEY, CDR2 SMNVEV (reference sequence).

J is TRBJ1-2 and V is TRBV5-1, with TRBD1 matching 7 bases. The CDR3 loop spans 14 amino acids. Germline V gives CDR1 SGHRS, CDR2 YFSETQ. After removal of 4 bases from V and 6 bases from J, the junction contained 9 bases not matched to a gene. This chain's CDR3 is CASSVDRVRNGYTF. The CDR3 DNA sequence: TGCGCCAGCAGCGTCGACAGGGTTAGAAATGGCTACACCTTC.

The V and J genes are TRBV5-5 and TRBJ2-7; D is ambiguous. The germline gives CDR1 SGHKS, CDR2 YYEKEE (reference sequence). This CDR3 contains 15 residues. The ends were cut back, 1 base at V and 5 bases at J, with 16 bases in the middle. CDR3 protein: CASSLTWGGYDEQYF. CDR3 in DNA: TGTGCCAGCAGCTTGACGTGGGGTGGATATGACGAGCAGTACTTC.

The CDR3 coding sequence is TGCGCCAGCAGCTTGGGTGGACTCCCCGATGAGCAGTTCTTC. It specifies CASSLGGLPDEQFF. This sequence joins TRBV5-1 and TRBJ2-1; TRBD2 might be the D (5 bases). CDR3 length: 14 amino acids. CDR1 is SGHRS, CDR2 YFSETQ, per germline. V lost 0 bases to trimming and J lost 8 bases, with 12 bases between them.

The rearrangement uses TRBV19 and TRBJ1-3; no definite D call. This CDR3 has 14 amino acids. Germline V gene sequence: CDR1 LNHDA, CDR2 SQIVND (reference sequence). Trimming pared 3 bases from V and 1 base from J, leaving 7 bases between. CDR3 in DNA: TGTGCCAGTAGTATTGGACTTTCTGGAAACACCATATATTTT. Its protein is CASSIGLSGNTIYF.

This sequence joins TRBV19 and TRBJ1-1; 8 bases map to TRBD1. Germline V gene lookup returns CDR1 LNHDA and CDR2 SQIVND (reference sequence). CDR3 length: 15 residues. With 3 bases clipped from V and 4 bases from J, the junction kept 7 bases outside the gene matches. CDR3 protein: CASSILQGEGTEAFF. CDR3 DNA: TGTGCCAGTAGTATCCTACAGGGGGAGGGCACTGAAGCTTTCTTT.

The chain combines TRBV6-1 with TRBJ1-5; D not resolved. The CDR3 totals 15 residues. V was pared by 2 bases and J by 2 bases, with 10 bases between. Per the germline V gene, CDR1 is MNHNS and CDR2 is SASEGT. CDR3 amino acids: CASSELAVGNQPQHF. CDR3 nucleotides: TGTGCCAGCAGTGAACTGGCAGTAGGCAATCAGCCCCAGCATTTT.

The rearrangement links TRBV4-1 to TRBJ1-3; D is unclear. V lost 0 bases and J 8 bases, leaving 20 bases between the germline ends. Germline loops: CDR1 MGHRA, CDR2 YSYEKL. CDR3 length: 17 residues. The CDR3 loop reads CASSQEKLAAVGDTIYF. CDR3 nucleotide sequence: TGCGCCAGCAGCCAAGAAAAGCTCGCGGCAGTAGGAGACACCATATATTTT.

The chain has TRBV7-2 and TRBJ1-2; 7 nucleotides match TRBD1. There are 13 residues in the CDR3. The germline V gene has CDR1 SGHTA and CDR2 FQGNSA. The V and J ends lost 5 bases and 7 bases, in that order; junction bases with no gene match: 7. The CDR3 reads CASSQGVGIGYTF. CDR3 sequence (DNA): TGTGCCAGCAGCCAGGGGGTGGGCATTGGCTACACCTTC.

Here the CDR3 DNA reads TGTGCCAGCAGTTCCCATGGGGGACTAGCGGGAGACCCATCCTACAATGAGCAGTTCTTC. Protein product: CASSSHGGLAGDPSYNEQFF. The gene calls are TRBV28 and TRBJ2-1; the match to TRBD2 covers 14 bases. V shed 4 bases, J shed 1 base, and the junction held 12 bases outside the gene matches. This CDR3 spans 20 amino acids. Germline V gives CDR1 MDHEN, CDR2 SYDVKM.

The chain recombines TRBV18 with TRBJ2-1, with TRBD1 identical over 7 bases. Per germline, CDR1 KGHSH and CDR2 LQKENI. This CDR3 has 15 amino acids. The junction had 6 bases not matched to a gene; V was cut back by 2 bases and J by 5 bases. Written as DNA, the CDR3 is TGTGCCAGCTCACCAGGGAGACAGGGTAACAATGAGCAGTTCTTC. It translates to CASSPGRQGNNEQFF.

Note on this clone: This same CDR3 is encoded by further DNA sequences in the sample. The J gene is TRBJ1-5, the V gene TRBV10-3; D is unresolved. CDR1 is ENHRY and CDR2 is SYGVKD in the germline V gene. V lost 4 bases and J 4 bases, leaving 5 bases between the germline ends. This CDR3 region has 12 residues. CDR3 region: CAISGVNQPQHF. CDR3 DNA sequence: TGTGCCATCAGTGGTGTAAATCAGCCCCAGCATTTT.

The V and J genes are TRBV6-5 and TRBJ2-5; TRBD2 matches at 7 bases. Germline trimming cut 8 bases from V and 3 bases from J; bases unmatched to any gene: 6. Germline loops: CDR1 MNHEY, CDR2 SVGAGI. The CDR3 runs to 13 residues. As DNA, the CDR3 is TGTGCCAGCCGCCTAGCGGTCGAAGAGACCCAGTACTTC. This translates into CASRLAVEETQYF.

The genes are TRBV5-1 and TRBJ2-7; 7 positions match TRBD2. The germline CDR1 and CDR2 sequences are SGHRS and YFSETQ. Germline trimming cut 4 bases from V and 6 bases from J; bases unmatched to any gene: 10. CDR3 length: 14 amino acids. The CDR3 spells CASSETGGTGEQYF. The CDR3 DNA is TGCGCCAGCAGCGAAACGGGGGGAACTGGCGAGCAGTACTTC.

The chain joins TRBV30 to TRBJ2-3; D is unresolved. The CDR3 extends over 11 amino acids. The germline CDR1 and CDR2 sequences are GTSNPN and SVGIG (reference sequence). The germline V and J ends were trimmed by 0 bases and 5 bases, with 3 bases remaining between them. Here the CDR3 reads CAWSVGDTQYF. The CDR3, as DNA: TGTGCCTGGAGTGTAGGAGATACGCAGTATTTT.

The V and J genes are TRBV5-8 and TRBJ2-5; 7 bases align to TRBD1. J was trimmed by 4 bases and V by 4 bases; bases with no gene match: 10. Germline V gene sequence: CDR1 SGHTS, CDR2 YDEGEE. The CDR3 is 15 amino acids. CDR3 in amino acids: CASSTDEQGRETQYF. CDR3 nucleotides: TGTGCCAGCAGCACCGACGAACAGGGGAGAGAGACCCAGTACTTC.

The count of this clone is one. The chain employs TRBV5-1 and TRBJ1-1; possible D gene TRBD1, 5 bases. V was trimmed by 0 bases and J by 11 bases, leaving 17 bases between them. This CDR3 is built from 14 residues. CDR1 is SGHRS, CDR2 YFSETQ, per germline. The CDR3 DNA reads TGCGCCAGCAGCTTGGTAGAGGGGTCGAATATGGCTTTCTTT. Its translation is CASSLVEGSNMAFF.

The chain links TRBV12-5 to TRBJ2-2; D remains ambiguous. CDR1 LGHNT and CDR2 FRNRAP come from the germline V gene. This CDR3 region has 14 residues. V was cut by 0 bases and J by 6 bases, with 8 bases left in between. Written as DNA, the CDR3 is TGTGCTAGTGGTTTGGTACAAACTCCCGGGGAGCTGTTTTTT. It translates to CASGLVQTPGELFF.

V is TRBV28 and J is TRBJ1-1; possible D gene TRBD1, 5 bases. CDR3 length: 15 residues. Trimming took off 3 bases at V and 1 base at J, with 12 bases between the two ends. Germline values: CDR1 MDHEN, CDR2 SYDVKM. CDR3 protein: CASSFGRGRNTEAFF. The CDR3 DNA is TGTGCCAGCAGTTTCGGACGGGGGAGGAACACTGAAGCTTTCTTT.

The chain is built from TRBV5-1 and TRBJ1-1, with D tentatively TRBD1 (5 bases). This CDR3 is built from 15 residues. V lost 0 bases, J lost 1 base, and 10 bases lay in between. The germline V gene has CDR1 SGHRS and CDR2 YFSETQ. The chain's CDR3 is CASSLGQITNTEAFF. CDR3 DNA: TGCGCCAGCAGCTTGGGACAGATAACGAACACTGAAGCTTTCTTT.

The chain has TRBV19 and TRBJ1-2; D possibly corresponds to TRBD1 (5 bases). The CDR3 is 16 amino acids. CDR1 and CDR2 (germline): LNHDA, SQIVND (reference sequence). The V end lost 2 bases, the J end lost 2 bases, and 15 bases lay between the germline ends. CDR3 in amino acids: CASSITSGNLNYGYTF. The CDR3 DNA reads TGTGCCAGTAGTATAACGTCAGGGAACCTGAACTATGGCTACACCTTC.

V usage is TRBV10-3 and J usage is TRBJ1-6; 9 bases fit TRBD1. Germline-derived CDR1 and CDR2 are ENHRY and SYGVKD. J lost 10 bases, V lost 5 bases, and 6 bases had no gene match. The CDR3 length is 14 residues. The CDR3 DNA reads as TGTGCCATCAGTCGACAGGGGGAGAGATCACCCCTCCACTTT. It translates to CAISRQGERSPLHF.